These T cell receptor beta chains were read from a single sample in a study of cytomegalovirus exposure and HLA in healthy donors. Produced via immunoSEQ multiplex PCR; TCRdb's table is partial and in-frame only. This sample has about 170,000 clones, with approximately 78% found just once. Sequenced: PBMCs. These receptors were obtained from a male donor in good health and CMV-seronegative. The CDR3 runs from the conserved cysteine through the conserved F or W. Fields, in order: J gene, clone size, D gene, V gene, CDR3 protein, CDR3 DNA. D genes are given only for firm matches. Size is stated for part of the rows, as once, few or many counts, or as a class when the clone is expanded.

j_call: TRBJ2-5; clone_size: once; d_call: TRBD1; v_call: TRBV7-6; cdr3_aa: CASSLDRVRKTQYF; cdr3_nt: TGTGCCAGCAGCTTGGACAGGGTCAGGAAGACCCAGTACTTC
j_call: TRBJ1-4; clone_size: .; d_call: .; v_call: TRBV6-5; cdr3_aa: CASSSDRSATNEKLFF; cdr3_nt: TGTGCCAGCAGTTCCGACAGGTCTGCAACTAATGAAAAACTGTTTTTT
j_call: TRBJ1-1; clone_size: few; d_call: .; v_call: TRBV30; cdr3_aa: CAWSVRQDTEAFF; cdr3_nt: TGTGCCTGGAGTGTACGTCAGGACACTGAAGCTTTCTTT
j_call: TRBJ2-2; clone_size: .; d_call: TRBD2; v_call: TRBV6-6; cdr3_aa: CASCRLALNTGELFF; cdr3_nt: TGTGCCAGCTGCCGACTAGCGCTGAACACCGGGGAGCTGTTTTTT
j_call: TRBJ2-1; clone_size: .; d_call: .; v_call: TRBV6-4; cdr3_aa: CASTKIGVDNEQFF; cdr3_nt: TGTGCCAGCACCAAGATCGGGGTAGACAATGAGCAGTTCTTC
j_call: TRBJ2-5; clone_size: .; d_call: .; v_call: TRBV7-9; cdr3_aa: CASSLGEFWDQYF; cdr3_nt: TGTGCCAGCAGCTTAGGGGAGTTTTGGGACCAGTACTTC
j_call: TRBJ2-3; clone_size: .; d_call: TRBD1; v_call: TRBV7-3; cdr3_aa: CASSSRGGQGADTQYF; cdr3_nt: TGTGCCAGCAGCTCCCGTGGGGGACAGGGTGCAGATACGCAGTATTTT
j_call: TRBJ2-3; clone_size: .; d_call: .; v_call: TRBV7-2; cdr3_aa: CASSARLGTSTDTQYF; cdr3_nt: TGTGCCAGCAGCGCCAGACTAGGAACTAGCACAGATACGCAGTATTTT
j_call: TRBJ1-4; clone_size: .; d_call: .; v_call: TRBV15; cdr3_aa: CATSRDRQSGKLFF; cdr3_nt: TGTGCCACCAGCAGAGATCGCCAGTCAGGGAAACTGTTTTTT
j_call: TRBJ2-3; clone_size: .; d_call: .; v_call: TRBV25-1; cdr3_aa: CASSEKTSTDTQYF; cdr3_nt: TGTGCCAGCAGTGAGAAAACTAGCACAGATACGCAGTATTTT
j_call: TRBJ1-5; clone_size: .; d_call: .; v_call: TRBV27; cdr3_aa: CASSEEGQPQHF; cdr3_nt: TGTGCCAGCAGTGAAGAGGGTCAGCCCCAGCATTTT
j_call: TRBJ2-2; clone_size: .; d_call: .; v_call: TRBV19; cdr3_aa: CASSINGVNTGELFF; cdr3_nt: TGTGCCAGTAGTATCAACGGGGTTAACACCGGGGAGCTGTTTTTT
j_call: TRBJ2-3; clone_size: .; d_call: TRBD2; v_call: TRBV9; cdr3_aa: CASSVASGSLGTDTQYF; cdr3_nt: TGTGCCAGCAGCGTGGCTAGCGGGAGCCTCGGCACAGATACGCAGTATTTT